This T cell receptor beta chain came from a study of cytomegalovirus exposure and HLA in healthy donors. Study information: In a later analysis, it was reported that the approximately 110 validation repertoires had been produced on the same platform as the roughly 700 repertoires belonging to the first cohort.

Study-wide results and caveats: Through in vitro validation, three CMV-associated chains were shown to be specific for CMV antigens.

Assay: immunoSEQ multiplex PCR; the TCRdb copy retains only in-frame clones and omits some. The sample carries about 190,000 clones, around 82% recorded once. Details on this clone: The antigen remains undetermined.

This CDR3 region has 16 residues. The germline V gene encodes CDR1 SGHDT and CDR2 YYEEEE. Trimming cost V 7 bases and J 4 bases; bases outside gene matches: 10. The receptor was derived from a woman between 18 and 29 years old in good health and CMV-seropositive. The sample taken for sequencing was PBMCs. The genes are TRBV5-6 and TRBJ2-2; TRBD2 aligns across 10 bases. The CDR3 loop is CASGLLAGPSTGELFF. The CDR3 coding sequence is TGTGCCAGCGGACTACTAGCGGGGCCGAGCACCGGGGAGCTGTTTTTT.